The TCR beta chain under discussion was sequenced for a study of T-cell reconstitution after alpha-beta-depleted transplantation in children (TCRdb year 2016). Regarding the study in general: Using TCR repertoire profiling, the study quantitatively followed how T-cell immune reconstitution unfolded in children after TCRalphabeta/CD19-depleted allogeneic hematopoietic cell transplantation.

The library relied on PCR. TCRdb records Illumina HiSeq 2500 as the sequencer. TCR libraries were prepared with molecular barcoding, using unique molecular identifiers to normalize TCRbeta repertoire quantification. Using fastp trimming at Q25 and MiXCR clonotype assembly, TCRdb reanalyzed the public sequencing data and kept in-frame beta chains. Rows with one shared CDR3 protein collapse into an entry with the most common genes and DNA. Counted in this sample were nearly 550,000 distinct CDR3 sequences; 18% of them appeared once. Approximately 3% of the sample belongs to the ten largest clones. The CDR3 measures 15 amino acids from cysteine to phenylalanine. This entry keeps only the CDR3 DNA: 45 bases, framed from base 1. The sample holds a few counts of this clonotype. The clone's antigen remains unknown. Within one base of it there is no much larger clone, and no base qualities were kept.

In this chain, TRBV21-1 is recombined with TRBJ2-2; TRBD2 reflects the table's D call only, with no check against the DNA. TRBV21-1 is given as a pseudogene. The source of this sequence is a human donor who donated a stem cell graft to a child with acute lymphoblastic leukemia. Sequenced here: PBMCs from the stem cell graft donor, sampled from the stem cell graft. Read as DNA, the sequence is TGTGCCAACCCAATAGCGGTCGCGAACACCGGGGACCTGTTTTTT. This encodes CANPIAVANTGDLFF.